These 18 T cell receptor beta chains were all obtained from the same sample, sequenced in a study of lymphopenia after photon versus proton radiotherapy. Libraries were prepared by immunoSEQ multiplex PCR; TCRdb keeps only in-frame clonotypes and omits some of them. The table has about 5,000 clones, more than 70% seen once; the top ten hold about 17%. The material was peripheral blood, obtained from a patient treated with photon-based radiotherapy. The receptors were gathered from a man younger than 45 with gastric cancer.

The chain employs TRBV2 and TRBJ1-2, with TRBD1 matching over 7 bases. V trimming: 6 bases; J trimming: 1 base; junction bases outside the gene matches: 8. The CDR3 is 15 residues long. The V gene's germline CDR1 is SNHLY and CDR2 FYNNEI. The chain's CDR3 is CASSGTAQSNYGYTF. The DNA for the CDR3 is TGTGCCAGCAGCGGGACAGCGCAGAGTAACTATGGCTACACCTTC.

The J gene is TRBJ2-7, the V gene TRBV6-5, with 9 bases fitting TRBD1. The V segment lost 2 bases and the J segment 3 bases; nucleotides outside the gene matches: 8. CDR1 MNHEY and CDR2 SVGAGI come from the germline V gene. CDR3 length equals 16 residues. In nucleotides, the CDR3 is TGTGCCAGCAGTTACATACAGGGGGCTGGGTACTACGAGCAGTACTTC. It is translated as CASSYIQGAGYYEQYF.

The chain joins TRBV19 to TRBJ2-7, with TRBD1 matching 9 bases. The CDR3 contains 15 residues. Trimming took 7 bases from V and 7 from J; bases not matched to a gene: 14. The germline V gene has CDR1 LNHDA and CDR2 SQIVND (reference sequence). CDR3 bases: TGTGCCAGTACATACGAACCGGGACAGGGTAGTGAGCAGTACTTC. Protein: CASTYEPGQGSEQYF.

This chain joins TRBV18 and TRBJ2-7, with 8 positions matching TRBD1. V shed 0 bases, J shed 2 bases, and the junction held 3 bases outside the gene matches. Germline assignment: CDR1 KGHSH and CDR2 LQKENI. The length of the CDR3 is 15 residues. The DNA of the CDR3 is TGTGCCAGCTCACCACCGTCCAGGGGGCCCTACGAGCAGTACTTC. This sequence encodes CASSPPSRGPYEQYF.

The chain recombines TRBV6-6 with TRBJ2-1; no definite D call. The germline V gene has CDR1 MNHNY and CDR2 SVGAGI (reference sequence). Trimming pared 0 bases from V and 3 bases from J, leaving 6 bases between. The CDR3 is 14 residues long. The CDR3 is CASSYSTGYNEQFF. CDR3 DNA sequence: TGTGCCAGCAGTTACTCAACCGGCTACAATGAGCAGTTCTTC.

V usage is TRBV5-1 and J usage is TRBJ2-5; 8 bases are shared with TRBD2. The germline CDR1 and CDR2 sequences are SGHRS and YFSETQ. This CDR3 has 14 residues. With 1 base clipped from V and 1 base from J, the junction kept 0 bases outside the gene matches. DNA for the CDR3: TGCGCCAGCAGCTTGACTAGCGGCCAAGAGACCCAGTACTTC. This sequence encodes CASSLTSGQETQYF.

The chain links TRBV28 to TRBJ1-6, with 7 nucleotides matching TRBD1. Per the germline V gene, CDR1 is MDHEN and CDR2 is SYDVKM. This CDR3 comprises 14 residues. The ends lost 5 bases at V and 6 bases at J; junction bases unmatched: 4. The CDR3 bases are TGTGCCAGCAGTCACGGGACAGTTAATTCACCCCTCCACTTT. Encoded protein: CASSHGTVNSPLHF.

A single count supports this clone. CDR3 region: CASSAETSGQGNEQFF. The CDR3 DNA is TGTGCCAGTAGTGCAGAGACTAGCGGCCAGGGCAATGAGCAGTTCTTC. V usage is TRBV19 and J usage is TRBJ2-1, with 9 positions matching TRBD2. Unmatched junction bases numbered 11, after V lost 5 bases and J lost 6 bases. There are 16 residues in the CDR3. Germline-derived CDR1 and CDR2 are LNHDA and SQIVND (reference sequence).

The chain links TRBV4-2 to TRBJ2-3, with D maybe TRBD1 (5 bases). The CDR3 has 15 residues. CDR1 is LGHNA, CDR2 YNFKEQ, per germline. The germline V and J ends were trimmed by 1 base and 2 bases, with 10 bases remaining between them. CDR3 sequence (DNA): TGTGCCAGCAGCCAAGCGGCAGGGATCACAGATACGCAGTATTTT. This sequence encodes CASSQAAGITDTQYF.

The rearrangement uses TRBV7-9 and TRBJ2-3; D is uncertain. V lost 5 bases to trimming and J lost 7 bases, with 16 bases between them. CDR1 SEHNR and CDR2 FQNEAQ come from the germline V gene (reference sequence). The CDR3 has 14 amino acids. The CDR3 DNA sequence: TGTGCCAGCAGCACCTGGACCCGAAGATATACGCAGTATTTT. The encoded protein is CASSTWTRRYTQYF.

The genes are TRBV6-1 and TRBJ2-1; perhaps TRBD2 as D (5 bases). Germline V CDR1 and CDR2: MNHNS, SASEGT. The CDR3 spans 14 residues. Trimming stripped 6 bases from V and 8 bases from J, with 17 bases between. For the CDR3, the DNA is TGTGCCAGCAGCCGGGAAGAAACCGCCCATGAGCAGTTCTTC. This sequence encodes CASSREETAHEQFF.

CDR3 in amino acids: CASSLDEGGRSPLHF. CDR3 coding DNA: TGTGCCAGCAGCTTAGATGAAGGGGGCAGGTCACCCCTCCACTTT. V and J are TRBV11-2 and TRBJ1-6; 7 bases are a match to TRBD1. This CDR3 is built from 15 residues. CDR1 is SGHAT, CDR2 FQNNGV, per germline. V gave up 0 bases and J gave up 10 bases; unmatched junction bases: 6.

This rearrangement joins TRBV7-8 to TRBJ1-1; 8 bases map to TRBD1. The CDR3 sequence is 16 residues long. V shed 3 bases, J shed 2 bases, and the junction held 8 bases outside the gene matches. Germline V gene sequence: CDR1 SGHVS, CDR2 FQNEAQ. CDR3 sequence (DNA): TGTGCCAGCAGCTTTTTCCCGGACAGGGCAAACACTGAAGCTTTCTTT. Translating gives CASSFFPDRANTEAFF.

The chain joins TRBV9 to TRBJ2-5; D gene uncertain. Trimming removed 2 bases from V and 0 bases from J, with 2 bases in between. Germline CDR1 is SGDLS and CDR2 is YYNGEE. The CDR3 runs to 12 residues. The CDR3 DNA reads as TGTGCCAGCAGCGTGGACCAAGAGACCCAGTACTTC. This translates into CASSVDQETQYF.

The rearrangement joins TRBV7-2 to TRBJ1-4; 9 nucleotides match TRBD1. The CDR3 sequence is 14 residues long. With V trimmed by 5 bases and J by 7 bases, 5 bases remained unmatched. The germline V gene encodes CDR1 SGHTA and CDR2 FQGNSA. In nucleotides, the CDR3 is TGTGCCAGCAGCCGGACAGGGGAATTTGAAAAACTGTTTTTT. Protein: CASSRTGEFEKLFF. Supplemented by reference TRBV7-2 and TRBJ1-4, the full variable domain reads GAGVSQSPSNKVTEKGKDVELRCDPISGHTALYWYRQSLGQGLEFLIYFQGNSAPDKSGLPSDRFSAERTGGSVSTLTIQRTQQEDSAVYLCASSRTGEFEKLFFGSGTQLSVL.

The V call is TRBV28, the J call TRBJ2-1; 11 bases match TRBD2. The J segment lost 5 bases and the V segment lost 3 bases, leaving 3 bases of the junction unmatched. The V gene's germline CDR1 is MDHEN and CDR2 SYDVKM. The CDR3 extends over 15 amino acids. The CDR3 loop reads CASSFGTSGNNEQFF. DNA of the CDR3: TGTGCCAGCAGTTTCGGGACTAGCGGTAACAATGAGCAGTTCTTC.

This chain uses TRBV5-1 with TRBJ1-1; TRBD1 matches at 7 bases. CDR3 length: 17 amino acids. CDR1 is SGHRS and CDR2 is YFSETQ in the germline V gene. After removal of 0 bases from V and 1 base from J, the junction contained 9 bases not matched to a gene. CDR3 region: CASSLEFFQGENTEAFF. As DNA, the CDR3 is TGCGCCAGCAGCTTGGAATTCTTCCAGGGGGAGAACACTGAAGCTTTCTTT.

Written as DNA, the CDR3 is TGTGCCAGCAGCTTAGGCTCATCCCCTACGTCCTACGAGCAGTACTTC. Translation: CASSLGSSPTSYEQYF. The chain couples TRBV7-2 to TRBJ2-7; D is unclear. The germline V gene has CDR1 SGHTA and CDR2 FQGNSA. The CDR3 contains 16 residues. The V end was cut by 1 base, the J end by 1 base, with 14 bases between.